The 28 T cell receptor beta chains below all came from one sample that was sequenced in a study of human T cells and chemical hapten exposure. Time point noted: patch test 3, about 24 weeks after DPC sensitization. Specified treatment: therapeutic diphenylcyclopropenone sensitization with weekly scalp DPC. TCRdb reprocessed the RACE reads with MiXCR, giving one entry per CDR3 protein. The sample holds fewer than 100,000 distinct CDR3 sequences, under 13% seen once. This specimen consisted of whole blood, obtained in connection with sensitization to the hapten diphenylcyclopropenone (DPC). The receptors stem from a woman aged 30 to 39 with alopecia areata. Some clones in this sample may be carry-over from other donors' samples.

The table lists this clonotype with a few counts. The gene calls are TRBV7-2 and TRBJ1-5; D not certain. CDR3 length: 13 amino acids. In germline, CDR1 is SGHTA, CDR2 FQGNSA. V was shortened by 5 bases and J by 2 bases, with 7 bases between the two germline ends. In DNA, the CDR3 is TGTGCCAGCAGCGAATATCGCAATCAGCCCCAGCATTTT. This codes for CASSEYRNQPQHF.

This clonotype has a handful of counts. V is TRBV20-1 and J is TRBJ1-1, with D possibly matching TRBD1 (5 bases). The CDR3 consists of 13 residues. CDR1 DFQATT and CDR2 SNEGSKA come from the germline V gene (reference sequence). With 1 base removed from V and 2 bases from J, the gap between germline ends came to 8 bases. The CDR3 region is CSARGQTNTEAFF. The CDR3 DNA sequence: TGCAGTGCTAGAGGACAGACCAACACTGAAGCTTTCTTT.

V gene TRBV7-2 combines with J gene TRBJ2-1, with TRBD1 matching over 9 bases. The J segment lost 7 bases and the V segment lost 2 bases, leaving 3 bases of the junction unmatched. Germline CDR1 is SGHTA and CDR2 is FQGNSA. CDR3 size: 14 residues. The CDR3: CASSLYGQGNEQFF. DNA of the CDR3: TGTGCCAGCAGCTTATACGGACAGGGGAATGAGCAGTTCTTC. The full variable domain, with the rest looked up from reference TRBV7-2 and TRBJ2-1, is GAGVSQSPSNKVTEKGKDVELRCDPISGHTALYWYRQSLGQGLEFLIYFQGNSAPDKSGLPSDRFSAERTGGSVSTLTIQRTQQEDSAVYLCASSLYGQGNEQFFGPGTRLTVL.

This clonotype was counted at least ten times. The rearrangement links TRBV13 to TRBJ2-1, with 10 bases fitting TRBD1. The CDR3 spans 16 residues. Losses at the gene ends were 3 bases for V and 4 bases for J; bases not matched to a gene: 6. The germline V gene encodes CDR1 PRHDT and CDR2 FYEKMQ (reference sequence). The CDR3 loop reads CASSFRQGQGYNEQFF. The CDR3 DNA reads TGTGCCAGCAGCTTTAGGCAGGGACAGGGGTACAATGAGCAGTTCTTC.

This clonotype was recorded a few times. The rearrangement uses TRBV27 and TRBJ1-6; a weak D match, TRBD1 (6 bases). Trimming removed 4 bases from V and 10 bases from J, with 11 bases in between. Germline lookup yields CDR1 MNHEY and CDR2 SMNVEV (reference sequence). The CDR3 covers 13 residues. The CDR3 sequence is CASSYRDGSPLHF. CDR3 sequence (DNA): TGTGCCAGCAGTTACAGGGATGGGTCACCCCTCCACTTT.

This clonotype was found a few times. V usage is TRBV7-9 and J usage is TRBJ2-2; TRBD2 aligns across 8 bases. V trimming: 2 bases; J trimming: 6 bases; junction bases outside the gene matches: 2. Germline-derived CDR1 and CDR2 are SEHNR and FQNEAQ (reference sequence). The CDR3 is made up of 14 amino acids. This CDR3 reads CASSLSGRSGELFF. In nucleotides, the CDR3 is TGTGCCAGCAGCTTAAGCGGGAGATCCGGGGAGCTGTTTTTT.

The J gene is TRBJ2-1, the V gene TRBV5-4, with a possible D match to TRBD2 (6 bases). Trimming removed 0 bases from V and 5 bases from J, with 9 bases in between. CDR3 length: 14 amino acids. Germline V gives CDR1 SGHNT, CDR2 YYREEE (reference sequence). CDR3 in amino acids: CASSLETRDNEQFF. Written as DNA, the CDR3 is TGTGCCAGCAGCTTGGAGACTAGAGACAATGAGCAGTTCTTC.

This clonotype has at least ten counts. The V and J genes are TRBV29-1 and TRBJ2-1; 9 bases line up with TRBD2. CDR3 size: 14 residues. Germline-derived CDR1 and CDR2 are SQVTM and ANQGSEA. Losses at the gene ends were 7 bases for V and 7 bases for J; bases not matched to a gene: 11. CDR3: CSGSLTSGGNEQFF. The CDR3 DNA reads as TGCAGCGGGAGCCTGACTAGCGGAGGGAATGAGCAGTTCTTC.

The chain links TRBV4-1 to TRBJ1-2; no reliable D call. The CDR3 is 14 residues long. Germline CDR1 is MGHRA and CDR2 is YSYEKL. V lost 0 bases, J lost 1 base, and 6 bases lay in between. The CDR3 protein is CASSQERGNYGYTF. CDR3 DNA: TGCGCCAGCAGCCAAGAGCGGGGTAACTATGGCTACACCTTC.

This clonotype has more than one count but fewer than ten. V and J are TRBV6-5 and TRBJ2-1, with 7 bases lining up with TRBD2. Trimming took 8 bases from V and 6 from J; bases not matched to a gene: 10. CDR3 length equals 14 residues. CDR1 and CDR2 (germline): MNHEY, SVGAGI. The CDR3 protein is CASAPMGGPNEQFF. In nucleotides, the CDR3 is TGTGCCAGCGCGCCAATGGGAGGGCCCAATGAGCAGTTCTTC.

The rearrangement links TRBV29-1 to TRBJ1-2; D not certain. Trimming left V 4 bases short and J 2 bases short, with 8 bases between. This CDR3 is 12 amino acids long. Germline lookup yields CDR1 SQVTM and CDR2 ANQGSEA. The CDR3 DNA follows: TGCAGCGTTGGAGGCAGGAACTATGGCTACACCTTC. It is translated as CSVGGRNYGYTF.

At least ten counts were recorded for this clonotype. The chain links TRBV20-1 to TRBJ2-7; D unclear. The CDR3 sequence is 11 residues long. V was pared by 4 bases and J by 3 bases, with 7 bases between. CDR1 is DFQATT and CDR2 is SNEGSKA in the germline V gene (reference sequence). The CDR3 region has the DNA TGCAGTGCTACTCGAGGCTACGAGCAGTACTTC. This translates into CSATRGYEQYF.

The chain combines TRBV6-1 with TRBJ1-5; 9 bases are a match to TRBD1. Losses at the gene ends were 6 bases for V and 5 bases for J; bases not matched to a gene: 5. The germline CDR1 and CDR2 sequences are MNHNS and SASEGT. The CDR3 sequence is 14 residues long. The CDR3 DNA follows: TGTGCCAGCAGAACGGGACAGGGAGATCAGCCCCAGCATTTT. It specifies CASRTGQGDQPQHF.

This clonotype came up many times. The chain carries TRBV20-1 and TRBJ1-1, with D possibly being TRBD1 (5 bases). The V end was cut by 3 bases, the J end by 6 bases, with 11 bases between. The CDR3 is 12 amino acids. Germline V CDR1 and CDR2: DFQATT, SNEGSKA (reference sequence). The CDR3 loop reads CSASLGEAEAFF. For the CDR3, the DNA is TGCAGTGCTAGCCTGGGGGAAGCTGAAGCTTTCTTT.

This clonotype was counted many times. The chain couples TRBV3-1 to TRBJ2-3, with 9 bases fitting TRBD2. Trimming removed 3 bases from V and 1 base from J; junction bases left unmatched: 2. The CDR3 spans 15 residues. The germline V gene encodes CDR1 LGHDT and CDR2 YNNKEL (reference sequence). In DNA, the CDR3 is TGTGCCAGCAGCCACAGGACTAGCGGCACAGATACGCAGTATTTT. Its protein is CASSHRTSGTDTQYF.

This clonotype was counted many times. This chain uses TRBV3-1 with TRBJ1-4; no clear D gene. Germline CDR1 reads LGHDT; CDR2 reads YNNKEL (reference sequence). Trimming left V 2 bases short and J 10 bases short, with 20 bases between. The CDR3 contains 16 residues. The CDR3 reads CASSQSPTPAMGKLFF. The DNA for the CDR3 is TGTGCCAGCAGCCAATCTCCGACGCCAGCTATGGGAAAACTGTTTTTT.

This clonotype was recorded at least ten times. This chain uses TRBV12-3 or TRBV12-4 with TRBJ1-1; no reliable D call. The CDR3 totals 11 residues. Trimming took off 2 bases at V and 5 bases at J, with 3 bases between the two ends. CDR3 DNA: TGTGCCAGCAGTTTAATGACTGAAGCTTTCTTT. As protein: CASSLMTEAFF.

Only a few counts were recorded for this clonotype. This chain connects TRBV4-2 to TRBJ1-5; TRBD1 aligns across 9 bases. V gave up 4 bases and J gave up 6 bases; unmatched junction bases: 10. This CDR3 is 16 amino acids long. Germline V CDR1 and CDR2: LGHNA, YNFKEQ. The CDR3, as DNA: TGTGCCAGCAGCCTCTCCACAGGGGGCGCGGTTCAGCCCCAGCATTTT. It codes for CASSLSTGGAVQPQHF.

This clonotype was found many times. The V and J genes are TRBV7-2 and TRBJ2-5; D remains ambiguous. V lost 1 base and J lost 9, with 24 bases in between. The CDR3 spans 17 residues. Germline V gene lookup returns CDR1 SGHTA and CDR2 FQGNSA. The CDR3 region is CASSLVGAGSGNRAQYF. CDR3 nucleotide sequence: TGTGCCAGCAGCTTAGTAGGCGCCGGTTCGGGTAATAGGGCCCAGTACTTC. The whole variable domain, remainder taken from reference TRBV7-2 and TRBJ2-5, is GAGVSQSPSNKVTEKGKDVELRCDPISGHTALYWYRQSLGQGLEFLIYFQGNSAPDKSGLPSDRFSAERTGGSVSTLTIQRTQQEDSAVYLCASSLVGAGSGNRAQYFGPGTRLLVL.

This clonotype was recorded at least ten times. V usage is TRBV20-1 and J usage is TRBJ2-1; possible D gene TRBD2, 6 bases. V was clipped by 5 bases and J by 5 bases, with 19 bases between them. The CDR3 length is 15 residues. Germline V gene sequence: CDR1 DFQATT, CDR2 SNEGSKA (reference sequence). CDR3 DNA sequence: TGCAGTGCTCCTAGAGTACTAGCCCTGGACAATGAGCAGTTCTTC. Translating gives CSAPRVLALDNEQFF.

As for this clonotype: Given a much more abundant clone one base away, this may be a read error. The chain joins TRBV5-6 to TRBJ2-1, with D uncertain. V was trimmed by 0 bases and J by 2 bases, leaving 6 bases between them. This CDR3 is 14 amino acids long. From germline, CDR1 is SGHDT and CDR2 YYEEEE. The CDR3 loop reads CASSLAGPYNEQFF. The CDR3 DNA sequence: TGTGCCAGCAGCTTGGCAGGCCCCTACAATGAGCAGTTCTTC.

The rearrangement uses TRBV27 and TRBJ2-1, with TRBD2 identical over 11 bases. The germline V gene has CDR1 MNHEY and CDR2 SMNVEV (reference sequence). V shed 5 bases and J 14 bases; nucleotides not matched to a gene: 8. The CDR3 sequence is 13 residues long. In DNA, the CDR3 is TGTGCCAGCAGTAGAACTAGCGGGGGTTCGGAGTTCTTC. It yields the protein CASSRTSGGSEFF.

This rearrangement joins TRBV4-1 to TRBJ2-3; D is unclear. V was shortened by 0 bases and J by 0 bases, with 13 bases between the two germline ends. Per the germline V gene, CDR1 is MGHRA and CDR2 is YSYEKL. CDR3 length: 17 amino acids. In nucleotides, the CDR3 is TGCGCCAGCAGCCAAGATACTACCGGATCCAGCACAGATACGCAGTATTTT. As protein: CASSQDTTGSSTDTQYF.

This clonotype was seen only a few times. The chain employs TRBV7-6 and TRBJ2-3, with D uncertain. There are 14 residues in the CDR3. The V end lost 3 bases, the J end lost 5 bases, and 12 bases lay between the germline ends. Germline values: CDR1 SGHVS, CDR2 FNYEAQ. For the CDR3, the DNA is TGTGCCAGCAGCTTGACGACTGTGGTAGATACGCAGTATTTT. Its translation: CASSLTTVVDTQYF. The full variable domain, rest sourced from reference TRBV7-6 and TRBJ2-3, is GAGVSQSPRYKVTKRGQDVALRCDPISGHVSLYWYRQALGQGPEFLTYFNYEAQQDKSGLPNDRFSAERPEGSISTLTIQRTEQRDSAMYRCASSLTTVVDTQYFGPGTRLTVL.

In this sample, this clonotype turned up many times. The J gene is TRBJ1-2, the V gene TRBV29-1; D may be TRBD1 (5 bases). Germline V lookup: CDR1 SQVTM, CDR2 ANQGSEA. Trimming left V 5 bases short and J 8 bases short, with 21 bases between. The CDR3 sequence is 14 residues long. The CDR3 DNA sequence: TGCAGCGTTTCCCCCCCGGGACCCGTAGCAGGCTACACCTTC. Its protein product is CSVSPPGPVAGYTF.

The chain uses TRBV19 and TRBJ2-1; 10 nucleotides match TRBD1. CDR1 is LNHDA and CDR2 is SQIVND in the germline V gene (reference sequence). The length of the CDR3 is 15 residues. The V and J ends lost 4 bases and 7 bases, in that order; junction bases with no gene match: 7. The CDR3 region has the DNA TGTGCCAGTAGTAGCCCCGGGACAGGGGCTAATGAGCAGTTCTTC. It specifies CASSSPGTGANEQFF.

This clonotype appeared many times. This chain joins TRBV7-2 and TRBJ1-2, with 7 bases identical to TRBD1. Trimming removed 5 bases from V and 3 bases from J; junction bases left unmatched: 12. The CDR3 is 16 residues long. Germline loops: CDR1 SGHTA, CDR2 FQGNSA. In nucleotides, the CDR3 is TGTGCCAGCAGCCTAGGAACAGGGGCAGGACACTATGGCTACACCTTC. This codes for CASSLGTGAGHYGYTF.

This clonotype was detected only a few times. This CDR3 is CAISEPTRTQYF. The CDR3 DNA reads TGTGCCATCAGTGAGCCAACCAGGACCCAGTACTTC. V is TRBV10-3 and J is TRBJ2-5; no clear D gene. V was cut by 2 bases and J by 7 bases, with 8 bases left in between. The CDR3 extends over 12 amino acids. Germline V gives CDR1 ENHRY, CDR2 SYGVKD.